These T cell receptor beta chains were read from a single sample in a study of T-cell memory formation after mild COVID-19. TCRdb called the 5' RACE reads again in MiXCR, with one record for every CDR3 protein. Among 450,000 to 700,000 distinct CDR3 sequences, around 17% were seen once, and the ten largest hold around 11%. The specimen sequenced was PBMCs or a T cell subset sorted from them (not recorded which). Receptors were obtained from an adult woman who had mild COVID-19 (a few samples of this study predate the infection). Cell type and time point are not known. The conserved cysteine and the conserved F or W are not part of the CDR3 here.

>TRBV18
ASSPSDAEAF
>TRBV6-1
ASSEHKLAGVTGELF
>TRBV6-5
ASSSTPWGRNEQY
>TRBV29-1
SVQGFNEQY
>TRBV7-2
ASSDGTTPGELF
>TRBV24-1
ATSDYRGEEAF
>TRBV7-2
ASRLNRGDYGYT
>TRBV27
ASRRQDYTEAF
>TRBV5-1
ASSLAGTEPYNEQF
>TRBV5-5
ASLREGSNEKLF
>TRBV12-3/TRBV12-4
ASRPGNQPQH
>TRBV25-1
GSSEPTLSGYEQY
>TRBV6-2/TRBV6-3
ASLKPGSIVSYEQY
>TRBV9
ASSVSDRVGTQY
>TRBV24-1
ATSDLGLAGDNEQF
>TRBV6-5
ASSYSGSGNQPQH
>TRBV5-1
ASSSPPTGAYEQY
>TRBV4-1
ASSQLRTGSNTEAF
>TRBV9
ASSVVGLGDTQY
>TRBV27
ASSPSLGFDNYGYT
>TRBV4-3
ASSQGSGDTQY
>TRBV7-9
ASSLAHRPGNEQF
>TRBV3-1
ASSQDREARAF
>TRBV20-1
SARVGNRAGNTEAF
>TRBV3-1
ASSRTGTGNTEAF